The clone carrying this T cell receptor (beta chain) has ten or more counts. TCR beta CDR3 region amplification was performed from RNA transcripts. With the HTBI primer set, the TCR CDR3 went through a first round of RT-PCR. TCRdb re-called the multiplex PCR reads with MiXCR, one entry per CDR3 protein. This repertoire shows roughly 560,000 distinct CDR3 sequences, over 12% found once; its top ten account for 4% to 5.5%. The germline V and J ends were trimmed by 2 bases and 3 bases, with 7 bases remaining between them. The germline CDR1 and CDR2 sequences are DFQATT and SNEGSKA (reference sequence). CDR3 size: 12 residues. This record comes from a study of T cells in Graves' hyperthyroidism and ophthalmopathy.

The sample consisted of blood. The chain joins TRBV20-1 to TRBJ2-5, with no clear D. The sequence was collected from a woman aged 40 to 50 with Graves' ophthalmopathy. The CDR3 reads CSARYMEETQYF. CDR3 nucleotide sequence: TGCAGTGCTAGATACATGGAAGAGACCCAGTACTTC.